This is a list of T cell receptor beta chains from one sample in a study of T cells after yellow fever vaccination. Each CDR3 protein gets one entry after TCRdb re-called the 5' RACE reads with MiXCR. Of hundreds of thousands of distinct CDR3 sequences in the sample, about an eighth were seen once. The sequencing used CD4+ T cells sorted from PBMCs, collected 15 days after the yellow fever booster vaccination. The receptor set was obtained from a man between 18 and 35 years old who received the YFV17D yellow fever vaccine. Each CDR3 is given with its conserved first and last residue. A D gene is named only where the DNA matches it firmly. For some rows the clone size is stated as once, few or many, or as a class when expanded; others skip it.

clone_size,d_call,j_call,v_call,cdr3_nt,cdr3_aa
once,.,TRBJ2-1,TRBV5-4,TGTGCCAGCAGCTTGGCCAGGGACACCTACAATGAGCAGTTCTTC,CASSLARDTYNEQFF
few,TRBD2,TRBJ2-3,TRBV5-1,TGCGCCAGCAGCTTGGCCCTAGCGGGGGATCCAGATACGCAGTATTTT,CASSLALAGDPDTQYF
.,TRBD1,TRBJ2-2,TRBV5-4,TGTGCCAGCAACCAGGGGGTCACCGGGGAGCTGTTTTTT,CASNQGVTGELFF
.,.,TRBJ1-2,TRBV4-1,TGCGCCAGCAGCCAAGATCGTGTGGGGCATGGCTACACCTTC,CASSQDRVGHGYTF
.,.,TRBJ1-1,TRBV4-1,TGCGCCAGCAGCCAACCGGGATCGACTGAAGCTTTCTTT,CASSQPGSTEAFF
.,.,TRBJ2-1,TRBV12-3/TRBV12-4,TGTGCCAGCAGTCGCAACACAGGGAATGAGCAGTTCTTC,CASSRNTGNEQFF
.,TRBD1,TRBJ1-1,TRBV19,TGTGCCAGTAGTATGTCAGGGGGGGATGGGTCTGAAGCTTTCTTT,CASSMSGGDGSEAFF
few,.,TRBJ1-2,TRBV7-9,TGTGCCAGCAGCTTATTTGCCCTTCGGGACAACAACTATGGCTACACCTTC,CASSLFALRDNNYGYTF
.,.,TRBJ1-5,TRBV4-3,TGCGCCAGCAGCCAAGATCGGGTTCAGCCCCAGCATTTT,CASSQDRVQPQHF
.,TRBD1,TRBJ1-4,TRBV2,TGTGCCAGCAGTGGGAGCAGGGGGACTGAAAAACTGTTTTTT,CASSGSRGTEKLFF
.,.,TRBJ2-4,TRBV7-6,TGTGCCAGCAGCTTAGGTCCGGGGAAAAACATTCAGTACTTC,CASSLGPGKNIQYF
.,.,TRBJ2-1,TRBV11-2,TGTGCCAGCAGCTTTACAGGGCGCAATGAGCAGTTCTTC,CASSFTGRNEQFF
.,.,TRBJ1-1,TRBV20-1,TGCAGTGCTAGGCACCTCCAGGGACCTGAAGCTTTCTTT,CSARHLQGPEAFF
.,TRBD2,TRBJ2-3,TRBV10-3,TGTGCCACCGGGACTAGCGGGGGGAGGGATACGCAGTATTTT,CATGTSGGRDTQYF
.,TRBD1,TRBJ1-2,TRBV7-6,TGTGCCAGCAGCTTAGGGGGACAGGGAACAGGCTATGGCTACACCTTC,CASSLGGQGTGYGYTF
.,.,TRBJ1-1,TRBV7-2,TGTGCCAGCAGCCTCCCGGGGGGACCGAGCACTGAAGCTTTCTTT,CASSLPGGPSTEAFF
many,TRBD1,TRBJ1-2,TRBV4-3,TGCGCCAGCAGCCCGCGACAGGGGGTCTATGGCTACACCTTC,CASSPRQGVYGYTF
few,TRBD2,TRBJ2-1,TRBV10-3,TGTGCCGCCTCTAGACTAGCGGGGGCTGAGCAGTTCTTC,CAASRLAGAEQFF
.,.,TRBJ1-2,TRBV7-2,TGTGCCAGCAGCCCTACCCGGACAGCGGGGGGCTACACCTTC,CASSPTRTAGGYTF
few,.,TRBJ2-3,TRBV11-2,TGTGCCAGCAGCCTCGGGACAATTGACACAGATACGCAGTATTTT,CASSLGTIDTDTQYF
.,.,TRBJ2-2,TRBV4-3,TGCGCCAGCACTCGCGGGTATCCGAACACCGGGGAGCTGTTTTTT,CASTRGYPNTGELFF
few,.,TRBJ2-7,TRBV9,TGTGCCAGCAGCGTAGCCCCGGGGGTCGGCGAGCAGTACTTC,CASSVAPGVGEQYF
few,.,TRBJ2-5,TRBV2,TGTGCCAGCAGTGAGGCACAAGAGACCCAGTACTTC,CASSEAQETQYF
few,.,TRBJ1-1,TRBV2,TGTGCCAGCAGTGAAGCGCGTTCCGCAACGACTGAAGCTTTCTTT,CASSEARSATTEAFF
few,.,TRBJ2-1,TRBV4-1,TGCGCCAGCAGCCAAGAATTCGCAAATCGTGAGCAGTTCTTC,CASSQEFANREQFF
few,.,TRBJ1-3,TRBV6-1,TGTGCCAGCAGTGATTTACTTATCGCGGAAGGGGGAAACACCATATATTTT,CASSDLLIAEGGNTIYF
.,.,TRBJ2-5,TRBV5-5,TGTGCCAGCAGCTTTCTACAGAGCCAAGAGACCCAGTACTTC,CASSFLQSQETQYF
few,.,TRBJ1-5,TRBV4-1,TGCGCCAGCAGCCATCCTGGGGCAGTCGGTTATAGCAATCAGCCCCAGCATTTT,CASSHPGAVGYSNQPQHF
few,.,TRBJ1-1,TRBV11-2,TGTGCCAGCAGCAAACAAGGGGTACTTACGGGCGCTTTCTTT,CASSKQGVLTGAFF
.,.,TRBJ2-1,TRBV24-1,TGTGCCACCAGTAAGGGTAATGAGCAGTTCTTC,CATSKGNEQFF
.,TRBD2,TRBJ2-7,TRBV7-9,TGTGCCAGCACCCGTGCGGCGGGGGTGGAGCAGTACTTC,CASTRAAGVEQYF
.,.,TRBJ2-3,TRBV10-3,TGTGCCATCAGTGACCCTAGCAGGGGCACAGATACGCAGTATTTT,CAISDPSRGTDTQYF
few,.,TRBJ1-2,TRBV20-1,TGCAGTGCGGGGGCGGGTGTCTATGGCTACACCTTC,CSAGAGVYGYTF
few,.,TRBJ2-3,TRBV6-2/TRBV6-3,TGTGCCAGCAGTCTACGACCCCGGACCCTTCCGGCTGATACGCAGTATTTT,CASSLRPRTLPADTQYF